Below are 11 T cell receptor beta chains sequenced from a single sample in a study of tumor-infiltrating lymphocytes in primary liver carcinoma. Researchers drew blood RNA from unsorted whole blood and extracted germline DNA as well. Production of TCR beta cDNA used roughly 500 ng total RNA together with a constant-region primer. The TCR beta library was amplified through three nested multiplex PCR rounds in a modified ARM-PCR procedure. The study ran its first two PCR rounds for nine to ten cycles each, using TRBV1-TRBV30 forward primers and a C-beta reverse primer. TCRdb analysed the multiplex PCR reads with MiXCR anew, one entry per CDR3 protein. Seen here are around 330,000 distinct CDR3 sequences, around three fifths observed once, and the top ten hold about a sixth. The sequenced sample consisted of peripheral blood. These receptors originate from a woman aged 25 to 39 with primary liver carcinoma and hepatitis B virus infection.

The chain has TRBV12-3 or TRBV12-4 and TRBJ2-1; D might be TRBD2 (6 bases). CDR3 size: 15 residues. The ends were cut back, 7 bases at V and 4 bases at J, with 17 bases in the middle. CDR3 nucleotide sequence: TGTGCCAGCACTTTCGCGGGCGGGGCGTACAATGAGCAGTTCTTC. This sequence encodes CASTFAGGAYNEQFF.

Concerning this clonotype: This may come from a read error, since a much larger clone is one base off. The chain recombines TRBV12-3 or TRBV12-4 with TRBJ2-4, with TRBD1 matching 7 bases. This CDR3 is 14 amino acids long. V was pared by 6 bases and J by 8 bases, with 10 bases of the junction left unmatched. CDR3 loop: CASSRNRGGYIQYF. The CDR3 DNA follows: TGTGCCAGCAGCCGCAACAGGGGTGGATACATTCAGTACTTC.

A word on this clonotype: At one end, the junction sequence differs from germline, possibly due to a read error. The chain carries TRBV28 and TRBJ2-5; D is ambiguous. The CDR3 totals 12 residues. From germline, CDR1 is MDHEN and CDR2 SYDVKM. DNA of the CDR3: TGTGCCAGCAGTTTACTAGAAGAGGCCCAGTACTTC. Translated, it gives CASSLLEEAQYF. The full variable domain, with the rest looked up from reference TRBV28 and TRBJ2-5, is DVKVTQSSRYLVKRTGEKVFLECVQDMDHENMFWYRQDPGLGLRLIYFSYDVKMKEKGDIPEGYSVSREKKERFSLILESASTNQTSMYLCASSLLEEAQYFGPGTRLLVL.

As concerns this clonotype: One junction end does not reproduce the germline sequence, and a read error may be involved. The chain carries TRBV5-5 and TRBJ1-1, with D perhaps matching TRBD1 (6 bases). This CDR3 has 16 amino acids. The germline gives CDR1 SGHKS, CDR2 YYEKEE (reference sequence). CDR3 bases: TGTGCCGGCAGCTTGAACGGACAGTCATATAACACTGAAGCTTTCTTT. This gives the protein CAGSLNGQSYNTEAFF.

At least ten counts were recorded for this clonotype. This chain connects TRBV4-2 to TRBJ1-2, with D maybe TRBD1 (6 bases). Deletions cut 0 bases from V and 8 bases from J, with 13 bases between. Germline V gene lookup returns CDR1 LGHNA and CDR2 YNFKEQ. CDR3 length equals 14 residues. CDR3 coding DNA: TGTGCCAGCAGCCAAGATACAGGGCGAGGAGGCTACACCTTC. Translating gives CASSQDTGRGGYTF.

In this sample, this clonotype turned up once. The V and J genes are TRBV5-6 and TRBJ2-7; D is possibly TRBD1 or TRBD2 (5 bases each). From germline, CDR1 is SGHDT and CDR2 YYEEEE. The CDR3 loop spans 16 amino acids. V was trimmed by 4 bases and J by 2 bases, leaving 19 bases between them. CDR3 in amino acids: CASSAGVGGRTYEQYF. The CDR3 region has the DNA TGTGCCAGCAGCGCCGGGGTTGGGGGAAGAACCTACGAGCAGTACTTC.

The gene calls are TRBV7-9 and TRBJ2-5; D gene uncertain. The V end was cut by 1 base, the J end by 4 bases, with 13 bases between. The CDR3 spans 15 residues. Germline CDR1 and CDR2: SEHNR and FQNEAQ (reference sequence). CDR3 sequence (DNA): TGTGCCAGCAGCTTAGAATGGAGACAAACAGAGACCCAGTACTTC. Amino acids: CASSLEWRQTETQYF.

V is TRBV7-8 and J is TRBJ2-2, with TRBD1 identical over 7 bases. Germline V gene data show CDR1 as SGHVS and CDR2 as FQNEAQ. This CDR3 is built from 17 residues. Trimming removed 1 base from V and 1 base from J; junction bases left unmatched: 6. The CDR3 bases are TGTGCCAGCAGCTTAGAGTCCCGACAGGGGAACACCGGGGAGCTGTTTTTT. Protein sequence: CASSLESRQGNTGELFF.

The J gene is TRBJ1-3, the V gene TRBV13; D may be TRBD1 (5 bases). V was trimmed by 5 bases and J by 0 bases, leaving 11 bases between them. Germline lookup yields CDR1 PRHDT and CDR2 FYEKMQ (reference sequence). There are 15 residues in the CDR3. The CDR3 sequence: CASSLRQYSGNTIYF. For the CDR3, the DNA is TGTGCCAGCAGCCTAAGACAGTACTCTGGAAACACCATATATTTT.

This clonotype occurred many times. The chain carries TRBV6-5 and TRBJ2-5; a possible D gene is TRBD2 (7 bases). V was clipped by 5 bases and J by 5 bases, with 18 bases between them. The CDR3 has 15 residues. CDR1 and CDR2 from the germline V gene are MNHEY and SVGAGI. The CDR3 nucleotides read TGTGCCAGCAGTCCTCGGGGGGCGCTAGGGGAGACCCAGTACTTC. Amino acids: CASSPRGALGETQYF.

CDR3 residues: CASRNQGLIGHGYTF. CDR3 coding DNA: TGTGCCAGCAGAAATCAGGGGCTGATAGGTCATGGCTACACCTTC. This chain links TRBV12-3 or TRBV12-4 with TRBJ1-2; weak D call: TRBD1 (6 bases). The V end was cut by 6 bases, the J end by 6 bases, with 20 bases between. CDR3 length: 15 amino acids.